Shown below are 29 T cell receptor beta chains from a single sample sequenced in a study of PD-1 blockade in mismatch repair-deficient tumors. Sequencing used immunoSEQ multiplex PCR; TCRdb keeps in-frame clones, though not all of them. This table has about 34,000 clones, approximately 80% appearing once. The sample was PBMCs, taken 6 weeks after starting pembrolizumab. These receptors were obtained from an adult with mismatch repair-deficient cancer.

The chain is built from TRBV27 and TRBJ2-3, with D uncertain. V was trimmed by 4 bases and J by 1 base, leaving 6 bases between them. CDR3 length equals 13 residues. From germline, CDR1 is MNHEY and CDR2 SMNVEV (reference sequence). The CDR3 protein is CASSSSGTDTQYF. As DNA, the CDR3 is TGTGCCAGCAGTTCTTCCGGCACAGATACGCAGTATTTT.

The genes are TRBV5-4 and TRBJ2-2, with 7 bases aligning to TRBD2. In germline, CDR1 is SGHNT, CDR2 YYREEE (reference sequence). The CDR3 spans 15 residues. J gave up 6 bases and V 5 bases, and 10 bases lay outside the gene matches. CDR3 coding DNA: TGTGCCAGCAGACCGCTAGCGGCGTCGGCCGGGGAGCTGTTTTTT. Protein: CASRPLAASAGELFF. Based on the CDR3 plus reference TRBV5-4 and TRBJ2-2, the full variable domain is ETGVTQSPTHLIKTRGQQVTLRCSSQSGHNTVSWYQQALGQGPQFIFQYYREEENGRGNFPPRFSGLQFPNYSSELNVNALELDDSALYLCASRPLAASAGELFFGEGSRLTVL.

The rearrangement uses TRBV27 and TRBJ2-7; TRBD1 matches at 9 bases. Germline V gene data show CDR1 as MNHEY and CDR2 as SMNVEV (reference sequence). Losses at the gene ends were 6 bases for V and 6 bases for J; bases not matched to a gene: 6. The CDR3 runs 13 residues. CDR3 bases: TGTGCCAGCAGCTCCGGGACAGGGCGCGAGCAGTACTTC. Its translation: CASSSGTGREQYF.

This chain uses TRBV9 with TRBJ2-1; TRBD1 matches at 10 bases. The CDR3 covers 17 residues. Germline CDR1 and CDR2: SGDLS and YYNGEE. V lost 4 bases, J lost 5 bases, and 12 bases stayed unmatched. CDR3 region: CASSPQPGQGTHNEQFF. CDR3 coding DNA: TGTGCCAGCAGCCCTCAACCGGGACAGGGGACCCACAATGAGCAGTTCTTC.

The chain combines TRBV7-9 with TRBJ1-3; D gene ambiguous. V dropped 2 bases and J dropped 5 bases, with 4 bases sitting between them. CDR3 size: 12 residues. The germline gives CDR1 SEHNR, CDR2 FQNEAQ (reference sequence). CDR3 in amino acids: CASSLNRNTIYF. CDR3 DNA: TGTGCCAGCAGCTTAAACAGAAACACCATATATTTT.

The chain couples TRBV4-2 to TRBJ2-1; 8 positions agree with TRBD2. This CDR3 has 15 residues. Trimming cost V 2 bases and J 8 bases; bases outside gene matches: 8. In germline, CDR1 is LGHNA, CDR2 YNFKEQ. The CDR3 coding sequence is TGTGCCAGCAGCCAAAGCCAGCGGGAGTCTCATGAGCAGTTCTTC. Amino acids: CASSQSQRESHEQFF.

V is TRBV11-3 and J is TRBJ2-5; 10 bases line up with TRBD1. The trim removed 5 bases at V and 7 bases at J, leaving 10 bases unmatched. Germline assignment: CDR1 SGHNT and CDR2 YENEEA. The CDR3 is 15 residues long. CDR3 DNA: TGTGCCAGCAGCACCTCGACAGGGGGCTCAGGGACCCAGTACTTC. Amino acids: CASSTSTGGSGTQYF.

The V and J genes are TRBV10-1 and TRBJ2-1; 9 nucleotides align to TRBD2. The CDR3 is made up of 17 amino acids. From germline, CDR1 is WNHNN and CDR2 SYGVQD (reference sequence). Trimming at V came to 3 bases and at J to 2 bases, leaving 8 bases not matched to a gene. CDR3 DNA sequence: TGCGCCAGCAGTGAAGCCCTAGCGGGAAACCCCTACAATGAGCAGTTCTTC. As protein: CASSEALAGNPYNEQFF.

The chain is built from TRBV7-8 and TRBJ1-1; D uncertain. Trimming removed 5 bases from V and 0 bases from J, with 7 bases in between. In germline, CDR1 is SGHVS, CDR2 FQNEAQ. The CDR3 has 13 residues. CDR3: CASSTRMNTEAFF. CDR3 coding DNA: TGTGCCAGCAGCACTCGCATGAACACTGAAGCTTTCTTT.

The chain uses TRBV6-4 and TRBJ2-3; no firm D call. V was shortened by 2 bases and J by 4 bases, with 7 bases between the two germline ends. Per germline, CDR1 MRHNA and CDR2 SNTAGT. This CDR3 is 13 amino acids long. In nucleotides, the CDR3 is TGTGCCAGCAGTGACCAGTCCTCAGATACGCAGTATTTT. Encoded protein: CASSDQSSDTQYF.

The chain combines TRBV11-3 with TRBJ2-5; 9 bases are a match to TRBD1. The CDR3 covers 14 residues. In germline, CDR1 is SGHNT, CDR2 YENEEA. Trimming at V came to 4 bases and at J to 5 bases, leaving 5 bases not matched to a gene. As DNA, the CDR3 is TGTGCCAGCAGCTCTGGACAGGGGTGGGAGACCCAGTACTTC. Translating gives CASSSGQGWETQYF.

The chain combines TRBV15 with TRBJ2-1; D is unresolved. The germline V gene has CDR1 LNHNV and CDR2 YYDKDF (reference sequence). This CDR3 has 14 amino acids. Trimming shortened V by 0 bases and J by 5 bases, and 8 bases separated the two germline ends. The CDR3 DNA sequence: TGTGCCACCAGCAGAGATCTGGCAAACAATGAGCAGTTCTTC. It codes for CATSRDLANNEQFF. Together with reference TRBV15 and TRBJ2-1, the CDR3 gives the full variable domain: DAMVIQNPRYQVTQFGKPVTLSCSQTLNHNVMYWYQQKSSQAPKLLFHYYDKDFNNEADTPDNFQSRRPNTSFCFLDIRSPGLGDTAMYLCATSRDLANNEQFFGPGTRLTVL.

The genes are TRBV5-3 and TRBJ1-4; 9 nucleotides align to TRBD1. TRBV5-3 qualifies as an ORF whose function is uncertain. The trim removed 2 bases at V and 6 bases at J, leaving 11 bases unmatched. This CDR3 is 17 amino acids long. CDR3 bases: TGTGCCAGAAGCTTAATCCCGGGACAGGGTAAGTATGAAAAACTGTTTTTT. It codes for CARSLIPGQGKYEKLFF.

J is TRBJ1-4 and V is TRBV11-3; 10 nucleotides agree with TRBD1. This CDR3 has 15 residues. Germline V gene data show CDR1 as SGHNT and CDR2 as YENEEA. V lost 5 bases, J lost 8 bases, and 8 bases stayed unmatched. The DNA for the CDR3 is TGTGCCAGCAGCCAAAGGACAGGGGGAGGAGAAAAACTGTTTTTT. Amino acids: CASSQRTGGGEKLFF. Using reference TRBV11-3 and TRBJ1-4 for the parts outside the CDR3, the full variable domain is EAGVVQSPRYKIIEKKQPVAFWCNPISGHNTLYWYLQNLGQGPELLIRYENEEAVDDSQLPKDRFSAERLKGVDSTLKIQPAELGDSAVYLCASSQRTGGGEKLFFGSGTQLSVL.

This chain connects TRBV5-6 to TRBJ2-2, with 8 positions matching TRBD2. The CDR3 totals 17 residues. V lost 4 bases, J lost 3 bases, and 11 bases stayed unmatched. The germline gives CDR1 SGHDT, CDR2 YYEEEE. The CDR3 nucleotides are TGTGCCAGCAGCGTGAATCGGGAGGGCCTTGACACCGGGGAGCTGTTTTTT. Its translation: CASSVNREGLDTGELFF. Using reference TRBV5-6 and TRBJ2-2 for the parts outside the CDR3, the full variable domain is DAGVTQSPTHLIKTRGQQVTLRCSPKSGHDTVSWYQQALGQGPQFIFQYYEEEERQRGNFPDRFSGHQFPNYSSELNVNALLLGDSALYLCASSVNREGLDTGELFFGEGSRLTVL.

The chain employs TRBV7-2 and TRBJ1-5; D may be TRBD1 (6 bases). V shed 2 bases and J shed 11 bases, with 19 bases lying between them. This CDR3 has 15 residues. Germline lookup yields CDR1 SGHTA and CDR2 FQGNSA. The CDR3 DNA follows: TGTGCCAGCAGCTTACTTGGGGGCGGAGATTTGGCCCAGCATTTT. It codes for CASSLLGGGDLAQHF. The whole variable domain, filled in from reference TRBV7-2 and TRBJ1-5, reads GAGVSQSPSNKVTEKGKDVELRCDPISGHTALYWYRQSLGQGLEFLIYFQGNSAPDKSGLPSDRFSAERTGGSVSTLTIQRTQQEDSAVYLCASSLLGGGDLAQHFGDGTRLSIL.

The chain joins TRBV19 to TRBJ1-2; 8 bases agree with TRBD1. CDR1 LNHDA and CDR2 SQIVND come from the germline V gene (reference sequence). CDR3 size: 17 residues. Trimming removed 0 bases from V and 2 bases from J; junction bases left unmatched: 8. The CDR3 DNA follows: TGTGCCAGTAGTATAGATCTAGGACAGGGAGTGAACTATGGCTACACCTTC. Translated: CASSIDLGQGVNYGYTF. The variable domain in full, completed from reference TRBV19 and TRBJ1-2, reads DGGITQSPKYLFRKEGQNVTLSCEQNLNHDAMYWYRQDPGQGLRLIYYSQIVNDFQKGDIAEGYSVSREKKESFPLTVTSAQKNPTAFYLCASSIDLGQGVNYGYTFGSGTRLTVV.

The genes are TRBV27 and TRBJ2-5; TRBD1 matches at 9 bases. The CDR3 is 17 amino acids. J was trimmed by 1 base and V by 6 bases; bases with no gene match: 12. The germline gives CDR1 MNHEY, CDR2 SMNVEV (reference sequence). This chain's CDR3 is CASSINRDRVPQETQYF. The CDR3 DNA follows: TGTGCCAGCAGCATCAACCGGGACAGGGTACCCCAAGAGACCCAGTACTTC.

V usage is TRBV28 and J usage is TRBJ1-2; D remains ambiguous. V lost 3 bases, J lost 7 bases, and 6 bases lay in between. This CDR3 has 11 residues. Germline V CDR1 and CDR2: MDHEN, SYDVKM. CDR3 nucleotide sequence: TGTGCCAGCAGTTTTGAGGGTGGCTACACCTTC. It codes for CASSFEGGYTF.

The J gene is TRBJ1-1, the V gene TRBV18, with TRBD1 matching over 7 bases. The germline gives CDR1 KGHSH, CDR2 LQKENI. J was trimmed by 8 bases and V by 3 bases; bases with no gene match: 6. The CDR3 sequence is 13 residues long. CDR3 sequence: CASSPTGTAEAFF. Written as DNA, the CDR3 is TGTGCCAGCTCACCGACTGGGACAGCGGAAGCTTTCTTT.

This clone has only a few counts. The chain combines TRBV28 with TRBJ1-1, with a tentative D call TRBD1 (6 bases). CDR1 is MDHEN, CDR2 SYDVKM, per germline. V lost 3 bases and J lost 3, with 26 bases in between. This CDR3 comprises 19 residues. The CDR3 DNA reads TGTGCCAGCAGTTTCAATGGACTGGGAAGGGGGAGGGTAGACACTGAAGCTTTCTTT. Its protein is CASSFNGLGRGRVDTEAFF.

The V gene is TRBV30, the J gene TRBJ1-3; tentative D call: TRBD1 (6 bases). CDR1 and CDR2 from the germline V gene are GTSNPN and SVGIG (reference sequence). The length of the CDR3 is 16 residues. Trimming pared 0 bases from V and 0 bases from J, leaving 12 bases between. The CDR3 bases are TGTGCCTGGAGTGTCTCAGGGGCCACCTCTGGAAACACCATATATTTT. Its translation is CAWSVSGATSGNTIYF.

CDR3 protein: CASSLALAEETQYF. The CDR3 DNA is TGCGCCAGCAGCTTGGCTCTAGCAGAAGAGACCCAGTACTTC. The rearrangement links TRBV5-1 to TRBJ2-5; D perhaps matches TRBD2 (5 bases). The CDR3 is made up of 14 amino acids. The germline V and J ends were trimmed by 0 bases and 3 bases, with 9 bases remaining between them. The germline V gene has CDR1 SGHRS and CDR2 YFSETQ.

This chain links TRBV7-2 with TRBJ1-2; TRBD1 aligns across 8 bases. Germline CDR1 SGHTA, CDR2 FQGNSA. Trimming at V came to 4 bases and at J to 7 bases, leaving 8 bases not matched to a gene. The CDR3 spans 14 residues. The CDR3 DNA is TGTGCCAGCAGCTCCAGACAGGGGATAGGTGGCTACACCTTC. This codes for CASSSRQGIGGYTF.

CDR3 bases: TGTGCCAGCAGTTTTCAGGGGGCGGAGTACTTC. It encodes CASSFQGAEYF. The chain links TRBV28 to TRBJ2-4; TRBD1 matches 8 bases. Per germline, CDR1 MDHEN and CDR2 SYDVKM. The CDR3 sequence is 11 residues long. V shed 3 bases, J shed 14 bases, and the junction held 3 bases outside the gene matches.

This sequence joins TRBV11-2 and TRBJ1-1; D possibly corresponds to TRBD1 (5 bases). The V and J ends lost 4 bases and 1 base respectively, with 16 bases between them. This CDR3 has 16 amino acids. Germline V gene lookup returns CDR1 SGHAT and CDR2 FQNNGV. The CDR3, as DNA: TGTGCCAGCAGCTACCCCTCTGGGGGGGAGAACACTGAAGCTTTCTTT. Its translation is CASSYPSGGENTEAFF.

The chain recombines TRBV19 with TRBJ1-6; D unresolved. This CDR3 has 15 residues. The ends were cut back, 6 bases at V and 9 bases at J, with 18 bases in the middle. Germline CDR1 LNHDA, CDR2 SQIVND (reference sequence). CDR3 residues: CASSPGRSEGSPLHF. The CDR3 coding sequence is TGTGCCAGTAGCCCCGGCCGAAGCGAAGGTTCACCCCTCCACTTT.

The chain combines TRBV30 with TRBJ2-7; D may be TRBD2 (5 bases). Germline values: CDR1 GTSNPN, CDR2 SVGIG (reference sequence). The V and J ends lost 0 bases and 4 bases respectively, with 7 bases between them. This CDR3 comprises 12 residues. CDR3 protein: CAWSVRGYEQYF. For the CDR3, the DNA is TGTGCCTGGAGTGTACGAGGGTACGAGCAGTACTTC.

The V gene is TRBV10-3, the J gene TRBJ1-1, with 7 bases matching TRBD1. The germline V gene encodes CDR1 ENHRY and CDR2 SYGVKD. This CDR3 spans 16 amino acids. Unmatched junction bases numbered 20, after V lost 6 bases and J lost 10 bases. The CDR3 DNA is TGTGCCATCAGGAGAACAGGGGAGGTAGTAAATCGGGGAGCTTTCTTT. Encoded protein: CAIRRTGEVVNRGAFF.